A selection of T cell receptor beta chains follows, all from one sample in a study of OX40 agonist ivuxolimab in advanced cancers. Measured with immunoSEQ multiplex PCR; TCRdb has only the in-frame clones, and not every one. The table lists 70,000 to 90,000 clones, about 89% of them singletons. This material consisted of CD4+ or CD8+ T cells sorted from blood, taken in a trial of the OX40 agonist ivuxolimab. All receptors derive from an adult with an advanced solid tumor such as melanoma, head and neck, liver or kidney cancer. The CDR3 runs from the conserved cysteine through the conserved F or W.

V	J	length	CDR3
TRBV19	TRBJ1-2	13	CASLKGGSDGYTF
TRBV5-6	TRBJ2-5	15	CASKPTGGGWETQYF
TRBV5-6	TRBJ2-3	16	CASSLILAGRTDTQYF
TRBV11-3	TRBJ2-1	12	CASSRTDNEQFF
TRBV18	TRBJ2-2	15	CASSSRQETTGELFF
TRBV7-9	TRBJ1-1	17	CASSLLGNVGFTTEAFF
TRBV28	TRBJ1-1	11	CASSLGNEAFF
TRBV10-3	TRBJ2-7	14	CAASYDASSYEQYF
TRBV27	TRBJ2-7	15	CASATGGPTYYEQYF
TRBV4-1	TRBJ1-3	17	CASSQEWDTFSGNTIYF
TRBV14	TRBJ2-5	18	CASSQDWMAGGAQETQYF
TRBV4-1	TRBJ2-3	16	CASSQDWDTMRNTQYF
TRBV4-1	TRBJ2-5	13	CASSLGQGATQYF
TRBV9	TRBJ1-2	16	CASSVGQGGVGVGYTF
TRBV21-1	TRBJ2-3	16	CASSKGLARYLYTQYF
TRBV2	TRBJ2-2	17	CASSLGLAGGNTGELFF
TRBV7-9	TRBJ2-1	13	CASSPGPGSEQFF
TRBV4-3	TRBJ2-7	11	CASSLSVEQYF
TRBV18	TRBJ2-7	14	CASSPSRTPYEQYF
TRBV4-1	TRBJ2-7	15	CASSQGFGRFSEQYF
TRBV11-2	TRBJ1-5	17	CASSLYLGQGNNQPQHF
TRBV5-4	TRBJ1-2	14	CAAGLTGEQGGYTF
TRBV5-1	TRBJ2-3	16	CASSLGGTGHTDTQYF
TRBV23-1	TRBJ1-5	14	CASSQSQVMQPQHF
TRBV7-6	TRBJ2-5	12	CASSRGRETQYF
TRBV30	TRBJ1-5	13	CAWSVNSNQPQHF
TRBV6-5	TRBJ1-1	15	CASSYTTDPGTEAFF
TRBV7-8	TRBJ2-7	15	CASSLAWTGVDEQYF
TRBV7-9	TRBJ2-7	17	CASSCPPVRRDCGAQYF
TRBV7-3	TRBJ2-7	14	CASSFAGHIYEQYF
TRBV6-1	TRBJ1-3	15	CASSEAPDSGNTIYF
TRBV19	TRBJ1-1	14	CASSPSGGNTEAFF
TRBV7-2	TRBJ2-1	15	CASTPPAGSYNEQFF
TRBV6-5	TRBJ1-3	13	CASSYRGGNTIYF
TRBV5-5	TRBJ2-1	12	CASSLAYNEQFF
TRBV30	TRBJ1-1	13	CAWRAGGITEAFF
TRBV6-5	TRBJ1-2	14	CASSRDRGSYGYTF
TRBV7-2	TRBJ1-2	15	CASSSARGINYGYTF
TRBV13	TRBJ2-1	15	CASSLGESKANEQFF
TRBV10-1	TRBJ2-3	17	CASTRTSGRAPTDTQYF
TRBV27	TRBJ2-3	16	CASNPSAGGWTDTQYF
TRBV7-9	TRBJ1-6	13	CASSSLDNSPLHF
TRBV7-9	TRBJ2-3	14	CASSSSTGTDTQYF
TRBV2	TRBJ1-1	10	CASRGAEAFF
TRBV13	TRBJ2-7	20	CASSSLILEGTSKRVGEQYF
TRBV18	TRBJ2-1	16	CASSQRTDSSYNEQFF
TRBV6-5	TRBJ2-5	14	CASNTWSRGETQYF
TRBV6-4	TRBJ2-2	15	CASSEREGDTGELFF
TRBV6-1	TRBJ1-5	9	CAIYQPQHF